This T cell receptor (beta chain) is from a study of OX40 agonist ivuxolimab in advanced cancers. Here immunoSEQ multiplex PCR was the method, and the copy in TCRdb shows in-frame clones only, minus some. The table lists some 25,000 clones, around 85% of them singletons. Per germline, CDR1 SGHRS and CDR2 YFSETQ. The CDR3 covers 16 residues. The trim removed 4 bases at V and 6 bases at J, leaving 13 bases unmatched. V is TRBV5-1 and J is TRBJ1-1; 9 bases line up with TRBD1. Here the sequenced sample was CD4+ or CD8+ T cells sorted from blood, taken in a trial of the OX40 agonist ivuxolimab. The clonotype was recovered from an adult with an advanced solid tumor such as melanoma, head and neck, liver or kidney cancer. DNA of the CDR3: TGCGCCAGCAGCCCCAAGTTTGGACAGGGGATTTCTGAAGCTTTCTTT. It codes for CASSPKFGQGISEAFF.